The 4 T cell receptor beta chains presented below share a single source sample, sequenced in a study of early T cells in non-severe SARS-CoV-2 infection. TCRdb called the 5' RACE reads again in MiXCR, with one record for every CDR3 protein. The sample includes around 32,000 distinct CDR3 sequences, about 5.7% of them seen just once. Sequences were obtained from whole blood. All receptors derive from an adult who was a healthcare worker with PCR-confirmed SARS-CoV-2 infection or an uninfected control (not recorded which).

Many counts were recorded for this clonotype. This chain connects TRBV27 to TRBJ1-5, with TRBD1 as a possible D gene (6 bases). The CDR3 consists of 17 residues. The V end lost 3 bases, the J end lost 1 base, and 16 bases lay between the germline ends. Looked up from germline, CDR1 is MNHEY and CDR2 is SMNVEV (reference sequence). The CDR3 loop reads CASSFKGQSWSNQPQHF. For the CDR3, the DNA is TGTGCCAGCAGTTTTAAAGGACAGTCTTGGAGCAATCAGCCCCAGCATTTT.

This clonotype was picked up a small number of times. The chain joins TRBV5-1 to TRBJ2-2; tentatively, D is TRBD2 (5 bases). The CDR3 is 15 amino acids. V lost 0 bases to trimming and J lost 6 bases, with 12 bases between them. Germline lookup yields CDR1 SGHRS and CDR2 YFSETQ. CDR3 DNA: TGCGCCAGCAGCTTGGGGACTTTTGTGGCCGGGGAGCTGTTTTTT. Encoded protein: CASSLGTFVAGELFF.

In its sample, this clonotype was seen a few times. The V call is TRBV18, the J call TRBJ2-2; 8 bases map to TRBD1. The CDR3 loop spans 16 amino acids. Germline V gene sequence: CDR1 KGHSH, CDR2 LQKENI. V was clipped by 4 bases and J by 1 base; unmatched bases: 5. The CDR3 DNA sequence: TGTGCCAGCTCACGCCTCGGGACAGGGAACACCGGGGAGCTGTTTTTT. Its translation is CASSRLGTGNTGELFF.

At least ten counts were recorded for this clonotype. The rearrangement joins TRBV4-1 to TRBJ2-7; D is unresolved. The length of the CDR3 is 14 residues. The germline V and J ends were trimmed by 1 base and 4 bases, with 11 bases remaining between them. Germline CDR1 MGHRA, CDR2 YSYEKL. The CDR3 nucleotides are TGCGCCAGCAGCCAAGGGTTCTCGTCTTACGAGCAGTACTTC. Its protein product is CASSQGFSSYEQYF.